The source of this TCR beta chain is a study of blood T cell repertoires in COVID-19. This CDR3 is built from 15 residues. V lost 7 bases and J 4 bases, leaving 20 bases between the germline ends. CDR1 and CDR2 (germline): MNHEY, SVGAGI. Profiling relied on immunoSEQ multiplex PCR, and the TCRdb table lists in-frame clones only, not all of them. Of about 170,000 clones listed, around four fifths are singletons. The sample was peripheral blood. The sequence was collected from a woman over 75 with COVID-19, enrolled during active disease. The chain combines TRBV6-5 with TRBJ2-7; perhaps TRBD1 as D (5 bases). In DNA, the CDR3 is TGTGCCAGCAACTCCTGGTCAGGGCCTTCTTACGAGCAGTACTTC. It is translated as CASNSWSGPSYEQYF.